Here is one T cell receptor beta chain with its context. Clones were sequenced by immunoSEQ multiplex PCR, and TCRdb holds only the in-frame ones, with some missing. Here the sample spans 60,000 to 75,000 clones, 92% being singletons. This sample was taken from a study of T cell changes during pregnancy in multiple sclerosis. CDR1 and CDR2 from the germline V gene are SGDLS and YYNGEE. V dropped 2 bases and J dropped 2 bases, with 13 bases sitting between them. There are 15 residues in the CDR3. The origin of this receptor is a female donor with multiple sclerosis, enrolled in a pregnancy study. This chain joins TRBV9 and TRBJ1-1; D is possibly TRBD1 (5 bases). The source was peripheral blood, collected after pregnancy. CDR3 sequence reads: CASSVLQAQNTEAFF. In DNA form, the CDR3 reads TGTGCCAGCAGCGTTCTACAGGCGCAAAACACTGAAGCTTTCTTT.